This T cell receptor beta chain was profiled in a study of T cell responses to AZD1222 COVID-19 vaccine (dated by TCRdb to the early 2020s). At the level of the whole study: TCR sequencing covered some 250 trial participants: 200 to 220 given two doses of AZD1222 and 26 given two doses of MenACWY control vaccine. Trial participants were enrolled by age into subgroups of 18-55, 56-69 and 70-plus years, and around 150, 28 and 57 TCR-sequenced participants, respectively, were included in these subgroups. Paper-wide results and their limitations: In the small 56-69-year group, the increase in depth fell short of significance, most likely because of low power. Epitopes outside the regions mutated in the B.1.351 and B.1.1.7 variants were reportedly recognized by nearly half of the unique spike-specific TCRs. The vaccine-associated CD4 TCRs covered the entire spike protein, and the dominant responses fell in regions 160-218 and 743-854. Participants were mostly white British and included more females than males, and it was suggested by the authors that clonal diversity may have been underestimated. A significant rise in spike-specific TCR breadth and depth was observed after two AZD1222 doses relative to day 0 and relative to MenACWY recipients. Because no day 14 peak-response samples were available, the repertoires could be characterized only after the peak T cell response. Conclusions about previously exposed vaccinees are limited, since just a handful of AZD1222 recipients were seropositive for SARS-CoV-2 at baseline.

A note on this clone: Its antigen is unknown. No base-level quality is on record; no much larger clone is a single base apart.

V and J are trimmed by 1 base and 10 bases, and the gene matches miss 6 bases of the junction. The CDR3, from cysteine to phenylalanine, totals 13 residues. The kept DNA is CDR3 alone, 39 bases in frame from the first base. Looking up the germline V gene yields CDR1 SGHAT and CDR2 FQNNGV. The CDR3 regions of human TCRbeta chains were analyzed by immunosequencing. In the source study's methods: Repertoire TCRs were matched against a reference library of SARS-CoV-2-specific TCRs generated with the MIRA antigen-specificity platform. Breadth was defined as the fraction of unique TCRs that were SARS-CoV-2-associated. Depth was defined as the fraction of total T cells that were SARS-CoV-2-associated. Using the MIRA data, every spike-specific TCR was mapped to the spike region that the TCR reacted to and assigned to either a CD4 or a CD8 class. Log10-transformed breadth and depth values were compared by one-way ANOVA with Sidak's multiple comparisons tests. The clones in this table, taken by TCRdb from immuneACCESS, are in-frame only. Not every clone is retained; where verified, under half of the shortfall comes from an unresolved V gene, and the cause of the rest is unknown. V and J calls and clone size come straight from that table; D and trimming were deduced from the DNA. Across this sample there are 250,000 to 300,000 clones, with around 93% seen only once. The ten biggest clones cover about 0.5% of the sample.

The sample's time point label is to be understood as: about 28 days (+/-7) after the second vaccine dose. AZD1222 recipients given second doses at about 4 weeks or at about 12 weeks were pooled, since spike-specific TCR depth and breadth were not found to differ between the two schedules. Vaccinee samples came from UK trials COV001 and COV002, including a single-blind randomized controlled phase 2/3 trial of AZD1222 (ChAdOx1 nCoV-19) in healthy adults. For TCRbeta chain sequencing, PBMC samples were collected from trial participants at day 0 and at day 28 after the second dose. The chain couples TRBV11-2 to TRBJ1-1; 7 of the junction bases match TRBD1. Sample: peripheral blood, taken 28 days after the second AZD1222 dose. The receptor comes from an adult who received the AZD1222 COVID-19 vaccine. The sequence in DNA is TGTGCCAGCAGCTTAGGGCAGACAGGGACAGCTTTCTTT. Its protein reads: CASSLGQTGTAFF.